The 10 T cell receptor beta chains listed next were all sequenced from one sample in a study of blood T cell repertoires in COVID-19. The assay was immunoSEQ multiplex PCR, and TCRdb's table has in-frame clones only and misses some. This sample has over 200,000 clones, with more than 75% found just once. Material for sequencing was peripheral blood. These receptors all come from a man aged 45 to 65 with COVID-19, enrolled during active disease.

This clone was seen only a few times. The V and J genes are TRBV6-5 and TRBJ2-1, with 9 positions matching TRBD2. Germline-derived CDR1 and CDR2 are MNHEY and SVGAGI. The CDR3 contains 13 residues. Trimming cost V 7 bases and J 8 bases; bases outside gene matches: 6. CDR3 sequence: CASKSGGIDEQFF. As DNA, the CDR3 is TGTGCCAGCAAGAGCGGGGGGATAGATGAGCAGTTCTTC.

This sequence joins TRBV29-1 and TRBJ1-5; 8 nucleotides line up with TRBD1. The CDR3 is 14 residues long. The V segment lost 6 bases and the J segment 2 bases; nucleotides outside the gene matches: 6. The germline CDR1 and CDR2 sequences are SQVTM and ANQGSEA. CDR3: CSVSPQGGNQPQHF. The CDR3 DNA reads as TGCAGCGTATCCCCACAGGGGGGCAATCAGCCCCAGCATTTT.

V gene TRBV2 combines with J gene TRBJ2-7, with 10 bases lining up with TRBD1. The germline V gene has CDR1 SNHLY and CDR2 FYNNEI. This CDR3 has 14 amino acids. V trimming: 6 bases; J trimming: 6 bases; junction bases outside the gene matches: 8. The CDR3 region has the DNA TGTGCCAGCAGCTCGGGACAGGGGTCTATCGAGCAGTACTTC. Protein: CASSSGQGSIEQYF. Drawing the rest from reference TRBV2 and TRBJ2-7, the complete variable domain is EPEVTQTPSHQVTQMGQEVILRCVPISNHLYFYWYRQILGQKVEFLVSFYNNEISEKSEIFDDQFSVERPDGSNFTLKIRSTKLEDSAMYFCASSSGQGSIEQYFGPGTRLTVT.

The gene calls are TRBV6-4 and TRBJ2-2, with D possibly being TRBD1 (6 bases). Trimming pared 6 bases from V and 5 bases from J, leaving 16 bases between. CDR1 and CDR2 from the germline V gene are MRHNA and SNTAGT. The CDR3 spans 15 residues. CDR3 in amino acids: CASSEQGALTGELFF. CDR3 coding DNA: TGTGCCAGCAGCGAACAGGGAGCGTTAACCGGGGAGCTGTTTTTT.

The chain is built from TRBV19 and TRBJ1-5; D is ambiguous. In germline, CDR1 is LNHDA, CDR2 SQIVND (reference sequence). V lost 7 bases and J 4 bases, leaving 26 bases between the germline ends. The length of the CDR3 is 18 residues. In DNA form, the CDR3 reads TGTGCCAGTAAAGGTCCGGGCGCGGGATGGGTTAGTAATCAGCCCCAGCATTTT. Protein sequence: CASKGPGAGWVSNQPQHF.

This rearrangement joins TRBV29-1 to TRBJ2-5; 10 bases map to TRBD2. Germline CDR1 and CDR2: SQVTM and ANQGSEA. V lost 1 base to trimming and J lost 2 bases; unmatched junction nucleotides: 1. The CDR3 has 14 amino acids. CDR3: CSVEGTSGQETQYF. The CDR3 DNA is TGCAGCGTTGAAGGGACTAGCGGACAAGAGACCCAGTACTTC.

CDR3 sequence: CASSADSIYGYTF. The CDR3 DNA reads as TGTGCCAGCAGTGCCGACTCGATCTATGGCTACACCTTC. The rearrangement links TRBV6-2 or TRBV6-3 to TRBJ1-2, with D hard to call. This CDR3 has 13 residues. The germline gives CDR1 MNHEY, CDR2 SVGEGT. Trimming took 5 bases from V and 4 from J, leaving 11 bases between them.

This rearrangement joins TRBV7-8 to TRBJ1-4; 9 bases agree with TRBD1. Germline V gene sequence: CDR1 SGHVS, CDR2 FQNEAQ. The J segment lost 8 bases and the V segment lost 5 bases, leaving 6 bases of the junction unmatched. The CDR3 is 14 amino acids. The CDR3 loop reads CASSRGTGREKLFF. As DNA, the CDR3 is TGTGCCAGCAGCCGAGGGACAGGGCGGGAAAAACTGTTTTTT.

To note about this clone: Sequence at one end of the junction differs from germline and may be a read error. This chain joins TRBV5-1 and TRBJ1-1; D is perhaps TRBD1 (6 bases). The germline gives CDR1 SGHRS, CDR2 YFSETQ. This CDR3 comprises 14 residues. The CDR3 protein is CASRLDSLNTEAFF. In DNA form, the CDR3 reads TGCGCCAGCAGGTTGGACAGTTTGAACACTGAAGCTTTCTTT.

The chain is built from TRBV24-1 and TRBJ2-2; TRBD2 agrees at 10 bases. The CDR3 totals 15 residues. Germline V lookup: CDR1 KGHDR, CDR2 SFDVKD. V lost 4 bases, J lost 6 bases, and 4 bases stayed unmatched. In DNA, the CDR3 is TGTGCCACCAGTGACGGGACTAGCGAGGCCGGGGAGCTGTTTTTT. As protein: CATSDGTSEAGELFF.